This is a list of T cell receptor beta chains from one sample in a study of OX40 agonist ivuxolimab in advanced cancers. TCRdb's copy holds only in-frame clones and misses some; the assay was immunoSEQ multiplex PCR. The sample consists of about 64,000 clones, approximately 80% of them appearing once. The material was CD4+ or CD8+ T cells sorted from blood, obtained in a trial of the OX40 agonist ivuxolimab. The receptors shown here come from an adult with an advanced solid tumor such as melanoma, head and neck, liver or kidney cancer. The CDR3 runs from the conserved cysteine through the conserved F or W. A D gene is named only where the DNA matches it firmly. Size values are once, few and many counts, or a class for expanded clones, and some rows have none.

V gene	J gene	clone size	D gene	CDR3 DNA	CDR3 protein
TRBV5-4	TRBJ2-1	NA	TRBD1	TGTGCCAGCAGCCGACAGGGGTCCAATGAGCAGTTCTTC	CASSRQGSNEQFF
TRBV11-2	TRBJ2-1	NA	TRBD1	TGTGCCAGCAGCCAAATCGGACAGGGGGTGGCAGATGAGCAGTTCTTC	CASSQIGQGVADEQFF
TRBV28	TRBJ1-2	NA	TRBD1	TGTGTCAGCAGTTCTGGGACAGGGGTTTATGGCTACACCTTC	CVSSSGTGVYGYTF
TRBV14	TRBJ2-1	NA	NA	TGTGCCAGCAGCCAAGAGACATACAATGAGCAGTTCTTC	CASSQETYNEQFF
TRBV2	TRBJ2-1	NA	NA	TGTGCCAGCAGTGAAGGTGGCAATGAGCAGTTCTTC	CASSEGGNEQFF
TRBV2	TRBJ2-5	NA	NA	TGTGCCAGCAGTGAGTTGGAGGAGACCCAGTACTTC	CASSELEETQYF
TRBV6-5	TRBJ1-1	NA	NA	TGTGCCAGCAGTTTGAGGACACCCTCAAACACTGAAGCTTTCTTT	CASSLRTPSNTEAFF
TRBV30	TRBJ1-2	NA	TRBD1	TGTGCCTGGAGTCCCGGGACAGACAATGGCTACACCTTC	CAWSPGTDNGYTF
TRBV14	TRBJ2-1	once	NA	TGTGCCACGGACGATGGGCTGCGTGAGCAGTTCTTC	CATDDGLREQFF
TRBV20-1	TRBJ1-5	medium-sized	NA	TGCAGTGCTAGGTCCGGTCAGCCCCAGCATTTT	CSARSGQPQHF
TRBV6-1	TRBJ1-3	NA	NA	TGTGCCAGCGAAGACCCTGACGGTGGAAACACCATATATTTT	CASEDPDGGNTIYF
TRBV11-2	TRBJ2-2	NA	NA	TGTGCCAGCAGCACCAGCCACAGACCAACCGGGGAGCTGTTTTTT	CASSTSHRPTGELFF
TRBV11-2	TRBJ1-6	NA	TRBD1	TGTGCCAGCAGTTTACAGGGGGAATCTTCACCCCTCCACTTT	CASSLQGESSPLHF